Here is one TCR beta chain with its context. Its antigen is not identified. Germline V gives CDR1 SGHTA, CDR2 FQGTGA. The CDR3 is made up of 15 amino acids. After removal of 1 base from V and 5 bases from J, the junction contained 3 bases not matched to a gene. Researchers ran the assay at a deep level. About 30,000 T cell genomes (around 190 ng DNA) went into each sorted-subset replicate. Produced via immunoSEQ multiplex PCR; TCRdb's table is partial and in-frame only. The sample gives fewer than 850,000 clones, less than 95% of which show up once; 34% is in the top ten. This specimen comes from a study of shared clonotypes between healthy human individuals. Combining CD45RO+ cells with CCR7-negative CD45RA+ TemRA cells gave CD8 memory. Study-wide findings and caveats: A generally larger estimated richness was seen in naive subsets than in memory subsets.

This sequence was found in a man younger than 30 in good health. Some clones in this sample may be carry-over from other donors' samples. The sequencing input was memory CD8+ T cells from PBMCs. Subset of the sample: CD45RO+ cells pooled with CCR7-negative TemRA cells. J is TRBJ2-7 and V is TRBV7-3; TRBD2 agrees at 12 bases. In DNA, the CDR3 is TGTGCCAGCAGCTTAAGACTAGCGGGAGCCGACGAGCAGTACTTC. Residues: CASSLRLAGADEQYF. Variable domain in full (rest from reference TRBV7-3 and TRBJ2-7): GAGVSQTPSNKVTEKGKYVELRCDPISGHTALYWYRQSLGQGPEFLIYFQGTGAADDSGLPNDRFFAVRPEGSVSTLKIQRTERGDSAVYLCASSLRLAGADEQYFGPGTRLTVT.